This T cell receptor beta chain was retrieved from a study of neoadjuvant nivolumab and ipilimumab in lung cancer. Clones were read by immunoSEQ multiplex PCR, and TCRdb kept only the in-frame ones, dropping some. The sample records 25,000 to 30,000 clones, 76% being singletons. This CDR3 spans 14 amino acids. CDR1 and CDR2 (germline): MGHRA, YSYEKL. Trimming cost V 1 base and J 4 bases, with 8 bases left between them. The material was tumor tissue, obtained after neoadjuvant nivolumab, alone or with ipilimumab, at or shortly before surgery. The sequence was obtained from an adult with non-small cell lung cancer. The rearrangement links TRBV4-1 to TRBJ1-5; TRBD1 might be the D (5 bases). The CDR3 is CASSQVPGNQPQHF. CDR3 coding DNA: TGCGCCAGCAGCCAAGTACCAGGGAATCAGCCCCAGCATTTT.